Listed here are 23 T cell receptor beta chains from one sample, sequenced in a study of neurological immune-mediated disorders (dated by TCRdb to the late 2010s). This sample's time point label indicates: longitudinal time-point 1 (baseline). The method was 5' RACE. TCRdb lists the instrument as Illumina HiSeq 2500. TCRdb's own reprocessing of the public reads used fastp at Q25 and MiXCR and kept productive beta chains. Identical CDR3 protein sequences are pooled into one entry, listed with their most common genes and DNA. This sample is represented by around 60,000 distinct CDR3 sequences; about 10% of them were singletons. The ten most abundant clones make up more than 6.5% of the sample. The sample comprised PBMCs. The source of these receptors is a male donor with HTLV-1-associated myelopathy (HAM/TSP).

With regard to this clonotype: This may arise from a read error, as a much more abundant clone is one base away. V gene TRBV27 combines with J gene TRBJ2-7; 7 nucleotides align to TRBD1. CDR3 length: 15 amino acids. The V gene's germline CDR1 is MNHEY and CDR2 SMNVEV (reference sequence). The CDR3 spells CASSTQTGPWYDQYF. CDR3 bases: TGTGCCAGCAGCACCCAGACAGGGCCTTGGTACGATCAGTACTTC.

This clonotype was observed at least ten times. The rearrangement links TRBV29-1 to TRBJ2-3, with D hard to call. The V end was cut by 5 bases, the J end by 0 bases, with 3 bases between. The germline CDR1 and CDR2 sequences are SQVTM and ANQGSEA. CDR3 length: 11 residues. The chain's CDR3 is CSVSSTDTQYF. The DNA for the CDR3 is TGCAGCGTTTCAAGCACAGATACGCAGTATTTT.

At least ten counts were recorded for this clonotype. V is TRBV6-6 and J is TRBJ1-4; D unresolved. Germline V CDR1 and CDR2: MNHNY, SVGAGI (reference sequence). V was shortened by 6 bases and J by 7 bases, with 12 bases between the two germline ends. CDR3 size: 13 residues. The CDR3 here is CASSLRVGEKLFF. The CDR3 DNA sequence: TGTGCCAGCAGCTTAAGAGTCGGTGAAAAACTGTTTTTT.

The rearrangement links TRBV29-1 to TRBJ2-6; TRBD1 matches at 8 bases. This CDR3 spans 15 amino acids. The J segment lost 2 bases and the V segment lost 5 bases, leaving 5 bases of the junction unmatched. Germline V gene lookup returns CDR1 SQVTM and CDR2 ANQGSEA. The DNA for the CDR3 is TGCAGCGTTCTAGGACAGGGCACTGGGGCCAACGTCCTGACTTTC. Translation: CSVLGQGTGANVLTF.

This clonotype was counted many times. The chain is built from TRBV29-1 and TRBJ2-5, with a weak D call TRBD2 (6 bases). Per the germline V gene, CDR1 is SQVTM and CDR2 is ANQGSEA. V was shortened by 1 base and J by 3 bases, with 15 bases between the two germline ends. The CDR3 runs to 15 residues. CDR3 in amino acids: CSVEAGTYSEETQYF. CDR3 in DNA: TGCAGCGTTGAAGCCGGGACTTACTCGGAAGAGACCCAGTACTTC.

This clonotype was found many times. The rearrangement joins TRBV20-1 to TRBJ1-1; tentative D call: TRBD1 (5 bases). Between the trimmed V and J ends, which lost 3 bases and 3 bases, there was a span of 8 bases. Germline V gene sequence: CDR1 DFQATT, CDR2 SNEGSKA (reference sequence). The CDR3 is 12 residues long. The CDR3 DNA sequence: TGCAGTGCTAGGGGGGGATACACTGAAGCTTTCTTT. Its translation is CSARGGYTEAFF.

This clonotype was counted ten times or more. The V gene is TRBV19, the J gene TRBJ1-2; a weak D match, TRBD1 (6 bases). This CDR3 comprises 15 residues. The ends were cut back, 7 bases at V and 7 bases at J, with 22 bases in the middle. Germline CDR1 LNHDA, CDR2 SQIVND (reference sequence). The CDR3: CASTSTGLRIGGYTF. DNA for the CDR3: TGTGCCAGTACTTCGACAGGCTTGAGGATCGGTGGCTACACCTTC.

This clonotype was recorded at least ten times. V is TRBV5-1 and J is TRBJ2-3; 10 bases line up with TRBD2. The CDR3 runs 16 residues. V shed 2 bases and J 4 bases; nucleotides not matched to a gene: 7. Germline V gene lookup returns CDR1 SGHRS and CDR2 YFSETQ. Here the CDR3 reads CASSFQRGGGADTQYF. The CDR3 DNA reads TGCGCCAGCAGCTTCCAGCGGGGGGGCGGCGCAGATACGCAGTATTTT. Drawing the rest from reference TRBV5-1 and TRBJ2-3, the complete variable domain is KAGVTQTPRYLIKTRGQQVTLSCSPISGHRSVSWYQQTPGQGLQFLFEYFSETQRNKGNFPGRFSGRQFSNSRSEMNVSTLELGDSALYLCASSFQRGGGADTQYFGPGTRLTVL.

This rearrangement joins TRBV2 to TRBJ1-4; tentative D call: TRBD1 (6 bases). Looked up from germline, CDR1 is SNHLY and CDR2 is FYNNEI. This CDR3 is built from 13 residues. The ends were cut back, 5 bases at V and 8 bases at J, with 12 bases in the middle. CDR3 protein: CASSWGAREKLFF. The CDR3 region has the DNA TGTGCCAGCAGTTGGGGGGCGCGGGAAAAACTGTTTTTT.

In nucleotides, the CDR3 is TGTGCCAGCAGCTTTTTAAGCGGGGGGAATGCCGGGGAGCTGTTTTTT. Encoded protein: CASSFLSGGNAGELFF. The gene calls are TRBV7-6 and TRBJ2-2, with 9 positions matching TRBD2. Unmatched junction bases numbered 8, after V lost 3 bases and J lost 6 bases. Germline CDR1 reads SGHVS; CDR2 reads FNYEAQ. CDR3 length: 16 residues.

This clonotype was seen many times. The chain combines TRBV28 with TRBJ1-1; possible D gene TRBD1, 5 bases. Trimming stripped 1 base from V and 5 bases from J, with 11 bases between. The CDR3 has 14 residues. From germline, CDR1 is MDHEN and CDR2 SYDVKM. CDR3 amino acids: CASSLSEGITEAFF. The CDR3 coding sequence is TGTGCCAGCAGTTTATCGGAGGGGATAACTGAAGCTTTCTTT.

This clonotype was found many times. This chain links TRBV5-1 with TRBJ2-3; D might be TRBD2 (6 bases). The CDR3 contains 15 residues. The germline gives CDR1 SGHRS, CDR2 YFSETQ. Trimming shortened V by 4 bases and J by 5 bases, and 17 bases separated the two germline ends. The CDR3, as DNA: TGCGCCAGCAGCGAGCGCCTGGGACTGATAGATACGCAGTATTTT. Translated, it gives CASSERLGLIDTQYF.

The table lists this clonotype with many counts. The rearrangement uses TRBV20-1 and TRBJ2-1, with D tentatively TRBD1 (6 bases). The CDR3 runs to 14 residues. Germline V gives CDR1 DFQATT, CDR2 SNEGSKA (reference sequence). The V end was cut by 5 bases, the J end by 7 bases, with 18 bases between. CDR3 amino acids: CSAVYSTQGNEQFF. DNA for the CDR3: TGCAGTGCTGTCTATAGTACCCAGGGGAATGAGCAGTTCTTC.

The chain carries TRBV9 and TRBJ2-7; no clear D gene. CDR1 and CDR2 (germline): SGDLS, YYNGEE. The CDR3 sequence is 14 residues long. The V end was cut by 0 bases, the J end by 11 bases, with 18 bases between. CDR3 DNA: TGTGCCAGCAGCGTAGAGGCGGACCTGGGCGATAAGTACTTC. It encodes CASSVEADLGDKYF.

The table lists this clonotype with many counts. The chain has TRBV20-1 and TRBJ1-5, with D uncertain. This CDR3 is 12 amino acids long. Germline values: CDR1 DFQATT, CDR2 SNEGSKA (reference sequence). V lost 1 base and J lost 7, with 8 bases in between. CDR3 coding DNA: TGCAGTGCTAGAGCAGGTAGCCAGCCCCAGCATTTT. Amino acid sequence: CSARAGSQPQHF.

Many counts were recorded for this clonotype. The rearrangement joins TRBV5-1 to TRBJ2-7; 8 bases are shared with TRBD1. V was pared by 4 bases and J by 2 bases, with 8 bases of the junction left unmatched. The germline gives CDR1 SGHRS, CDR2 YFSETQ. The CDR3 is 15 amino acids. CDR3 DNA sequence: TGCGCCAGCAGCAGAGGGACAGGCGCCCCCTACGAGCAGTACTTC. Encoded protein: CASSRGTGAPYEQYF.

This clonotype was seen ten or more times. V gene TRBV11-3 combines with J gene TRBJ1-1; 8 nucleotides align to TRBD1. This CDR3 region has 14 residues. The germline V gene encodes CDR1 SGHNT and CDR2 YENEEA. V shed 3 bases and J 6 bases; nucleotides not matched to a gene: 6. CDR3 bases: TGTGCCAGCAGCTTGAGGACAGGGAGGGCTGAAGCTTTCTTT. This translates into CASSLRTGRAEAFF.

This clonotype was seen repeatedly, ten times or more. The J gene is TRBJ1-1, the V gene TRBV6-2 or TRBV6-3; TRBD1 is a possible D gene (5 bases). This CDR3 contains 13 residues. V was cut by 5 bases and J by 8 bases, with 15 bases left in between. The germline CDR1 and CDR2 sequences are MNHEY and SVGEGT. CDR3 loop: CASSGPGRREAFF. The DNA for the CDR3 is TGTGCCAGCAGTGGTCCGGGGCGAAGAGAAGCTTTCTTT.

This clonotype was counted ten times or more. V and J are TRBV29-1 and TRBJ1-2, with TRBD1 identical over 7 bases. Germline V gene data show CDR1 as SQVTM and CDR2 as ANQGSEA. The CDR3 sequence is 13 residues long. V lost 4 bases to trimming and J lost 6 bases; unmatched junction nucleotides: 8. This chain's CDR3 is CSVGTGLGDGYTF. In nucleotides, the CDR3 is TGCAGCGTTGGGACAGGTTTGGGGGATGGCTACACCTTC.

The V and J genes are TRBV3-2 and TRBJ2-7; TRBD1 reflects the table's D call only, with no check against the DNA. TRBV3-2 is a listed pseudogene. CDR3 length: 20 amino acids. The CDR3 nucleotides read TGTGCCAGCAGCCAACCTCTCCCGGGACAGGTAGAGAACATGGGCTACGAGCAGTACTTC. It yields the protein CASSQPLPGQVENMGYEQYF.

This clonotype was picked up many times. The chain recombines TRBV18 with TRBJ1-1; D may be TRBD1 (5 bases). Germline loops: CDR1 KGHSH, CDR2 LQKENI. With 3 bases removed from V and 0 bases from J, the gap between germline ends came to 8 bases. The length of the CDR3 is 14 residues. Here the CDR3 reads CASSPSTVNTEAFF. The CDR3 DNA follows: TGTGCCAGCTCACCGTCGACAGTGAACACTGAAGCTTTCTTT.

At least ten counts were recorded for this clonotype. V gene TRBV7-2 combines with J gene TRBJ2-5; 9 bases match TRBD1. Germline V gene sequence: CDR1 SGHTA, CDR2 FQGNSA. Unmatched junction bases numbered 13, after V lost 6 bases and J lost 2 bases. CDR3 size: 17 residues. CDR3 nucleotides: TGTGCCAGCAGTTTAAGGGGACAGGGAAGGCGGCAAGAGACCCAGTACTTC. Protein product: CASSLRGQGRRQETQYF.

The V gene is TRBV5-1, the J gene TRBJ2-1; TRBD1 agrees at 9 bases. J lost 6 bases, V lost 1 base, and 14 bases had no gene match. Germline CDR1 reads SGHRS; CDR2 reads YFSETQ. This CDR3 contains 18 residues. CDR3 loop: CASSLFEATGQGPNEQFF. In nucleotides, the CDR3 is TGCGCCAGCAGCTTGTTTGAGGCCACGGGACAGGGTCCCAATGAGCAGTTCTTC.